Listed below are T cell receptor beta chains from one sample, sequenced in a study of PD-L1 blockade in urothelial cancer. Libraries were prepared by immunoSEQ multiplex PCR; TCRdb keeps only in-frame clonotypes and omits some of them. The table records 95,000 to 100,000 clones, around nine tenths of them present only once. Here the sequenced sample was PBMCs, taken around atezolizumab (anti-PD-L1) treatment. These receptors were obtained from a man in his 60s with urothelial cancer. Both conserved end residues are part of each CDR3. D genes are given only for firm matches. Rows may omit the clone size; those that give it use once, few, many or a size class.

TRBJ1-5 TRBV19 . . TGTGCCAGTAGTATTGGCCTGGGGGGTTATCAGCCCCAGCATTTT CASSIGLGGYQPQHF
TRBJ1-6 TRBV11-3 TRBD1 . TGTGCCAGCACCACAGGGGGCAGGAATTCACCCCTCCACTTT CASTTGGRNSPLHF
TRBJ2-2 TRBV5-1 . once TGCGCCAGCAGCTCGAGCGCACAAGGGGAGCTGTTTTTT CASSSSAQGELFF
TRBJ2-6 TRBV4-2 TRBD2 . TGTGCCAGCAGCCAAGAACGCGGGGCGGGGGGATTTTCTTTCTCTGGGGCCAACGTCCTGACTTTC CASSQERGAGGFSFSGANVLTF
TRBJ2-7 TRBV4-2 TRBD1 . TGTGCCAGCAGCCAAGGACAGGGGGAGACTTACGAGCAGTACTTC CASSQGQGETYEQYF
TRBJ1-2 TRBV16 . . TGTGCCAGCAGCCAGGCAGGGGATGGCTACACCTTC CASSQAGDGYTF
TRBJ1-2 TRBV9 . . TGTGCCAGCAGCCCCCAACTAGGGGGCTATGGCTACACCTTC CASSPQLGGYGYTF
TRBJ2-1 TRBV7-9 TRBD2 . TGTGCCAGCAGCTGGCTAGCGGGCACTGAGCAGTTCTTC CASSWLAGTEQFF
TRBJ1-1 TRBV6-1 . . TGTGCCAGCAGTGAAACGAGACAAACTGAAGCTTTCTTT CASSETRQTEAFF
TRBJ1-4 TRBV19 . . TGTGCCAGTAGTATAGTTGGGGGCGTTGAAAAACTGTTTTTT CASSIVGGVEKLFF
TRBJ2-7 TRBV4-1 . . TGCGCCAGCAGCCAAGCCGCGGGCGGGGACTCCTACGAGCAGTACTTC CASSQAAGGDSYEQYF